The 7 T cell receptor beta chains below were found in one sample sequenced in a study of cytomegalovirus exposure and HLA in healthy donors (TCRdb year 2017). Receptor amplification or capture employed the immunoSEQ multiplex PCR assay. Drawn from immuneACCESS, this table holds only the in-frame rearrangements with V and J called that TCRdb kept. Clones are partly lost; checked studies trace under half to an unresolved V gene and leave the rest unexplained. The table for this sample lists some 200,000 clones; about 90% of them were counted only once. Roughly 1% of the sample is in the top ten clones. The source material was PBMCs. The receptors stem from a young woman in good health and CMV-seronegative.

V and J are TRBV27 and TRBJ2-1, with unresolved D. The V and J ends lost 3 bases and 8 bases respectively, with 5 bases between them. Germline V lookup: CDR1 MNHEY, CDR2 SMNVEV (reference sequence). The CDR3 is 11 amino acids. The CDR3 here is CASSFHDEQFF. CDR3 bases: TGTGCCAGCAGTTTCCATGATGAGCAGTTCTTC.

The chain is built from TRBV19 and TRBJ1-4, with 8 positions matching TRBD1. Germline V gives CDR1 LNHDA, CDR2 SQIVND (reference sequence). The trim removed 5 bases at V and 8 bases at J, leaving 10 bases unmatched. CDR3 length: 15 residues. The chain's CDR3 is CASSSPGTGFEKLFF. The CDR3 nucleotides read TGTGCCAGTAGTTCCCCCGGGACAGGATTCGAAAAACTGTTTTTT.

This chain uses TRBV30 with TRBJ1-3, with D perhaps TRBD1 (5 bases). Germline V CDR1 and CDR2: GTSNPN, SVGIG (reference sequence). V dropped 0 bases and J dropped 4 bases, with 16 bases sitting between them. The CDR3 is 16 amino acids. CDR3: CAWSVDPGLSGNTIYF. DNA for the CDR3: TGTGCCTGGAGTGTAGATCCAGGGCTGTCGGGAAACACCATATATTTT.

The rearrangement links TRBV6-5 to TRBJ1-1, with 7 bases lining up with TRBD1. The V gene end was trimmed by 6 bases and the J gene end by 1 base; junction bases not matched to a gene: 5. The germline V gene encodes CDR1 MNHEY and CDR2 SVGAGI. This CDR3 is 14 amino acids long. The DNA of the CDR3 is TGTGCCAGCAGCCGCGGGGACAGGAACACTGAAGCTTTCTTT. Translating it yields CASSRGDRNTEAFF.

The gene calls are TRBV2 and TRBJ2-5, with a tentative D call TRBD2 (6 bases). The CDR3 consists of 16 residues. Per germline, CDR1 SNHLY and CDR2 FYNNEI. Trimming shortened V by 4 bases and J by 4 bases, and 19 bases separated the two germline ends. CDR3 sequence (DNA): TGTGCCAGCAGTGGTGGGACTCCTGGAAGATTAGAGACCCAGTACTTC. This codes for CASSGGTPGRLETQYF.

The J gene is TRBJ2-2, the V gene TRBV19, with 8 bases that match TRBD2. Germline trimming cut 5 bases from V and 4 bases from J; bases unmatched to any gene: 6. The CDR3 contains 15 residues. The germline V gene encodes CDR1 LNHDA and CDR2 SQIVND (reference sequence). CDR3 region: CASSLTSAGTGELFF. For the CDR3, the DNA is TGTGCCAGTAGTCTGACTAGCGCGGGCACCGGGGAGCTGTTTTTT.

This sequence joins TRBV2 and TRBJ2-7; D gene uncertain. CDR1 and CDR2 (germline): SNHLY, FYNNEI. The V and J ends lost 6 bases and 7 bases respectively, with 19 bases between them. CDR3 size: 14 residues. The CDR3 region has the DNA TGTGCCAGCAGCTATGACTCATCAGTGAGGGAGCAGTACTTC. Protein product: CASSYDSSVREQYF.